Listed below are T cell receptor beta chains from one sample, sequenced in a study of beta chain features in type 1 diabetes. Only in-frame clones appear in the TCRdb table, and some are missing; sequencing was by immunoSEQ multiplex PCR. Among roughly 400,000 clones, about 15% were seen once, and the ten largest hold under 0.04%. The material sequenced was naive CD4+ T cells from blood. The receptor set was obtained from a man in his thirties or forties in good health. CDR3s include the opening cysteine and the closing phenylalanine or tryptophan. D genes are given only for firm matches. The size entry is marked missing in some rows and otherwise reads once, few, many or a size class.

cdr3_nt,cdr3_aa,d_call,j_call,clone_size,v_call
TGTGCCAGTAGTATAGTCCGACTAGCGGGGGGAAACAATGAGCAGTTCTTC,CASSIVRLAGGNNEQFF,TRBD2,TRBJ2-1,few,TRBV19
TGTGCCAGCAGCCAGACAGGCCAAGAGACCCAGTACTTC,CASSQTGQETQYF,.,TRBJ2-5,few,TRBV5-4
TGCAGCGTCCGGGGGGGACTCTATGGCTACACCTTC,CSVRGGLYGYTF,.,TRBJ1-2,.,TRBV29-1
TGTGCCAGCAGCTCAGATTATCGTCCCCTCCAGAACACTGAAGCTTTCTTT,CASSSDYRPLQNTEAFF,.,TRBJ1-1,few,TRBV7-9
TGTGCCAGCAGCTTAGACCCCTCAGGGGCCAATCGAAACAATGAGCAGTTCTTC,CASSLDPSGANRNNEQFF,.,TRBJ2-1,.,TRBV7-2
TGTGCCAGCAGCTTAAATGGGCAGAGAGCTTTCTTT,CASSLNGQRAFF,.,TRBJ1-1,few,TRBV7-2
TGTGCCAGCAGCCAAGACCTGGCGGATACGCAGTATTTT,CASSQDLADTQYF,.,TRBJ2-3,.,TRBV14
TGCGCCAGCAGCTTGGCCGTGAGGGGGAGCAATGAGCAGTTCTTC,CASSLAVRGSNEQFF,.,TRBJ2-1,.,TRBV5-1
TGTGCCATCTCCGCATCGCGCACAGATACGCAGTATTTT,CAISASRTDTQYF,.,TRBJ2-3,many,TRBV10-3
TGCGCCAGCAGCCAAGCCCGGGGGAGTGTGGCCAAAAACATTCAGTACTTC,CASSQARGSVAKNIQYF,.,TRBJ2-4,few,TRBV4-3
TGTGCCAGCAATACTGGTGAGACCCAGTACTTC,CASNTGETQYF,.,TRBJ2-5,.,TRBV7-9
TGCAGCGTGGGACTAGCAAGCACAGATACGCAGTATTTT,CSVGLASTDTQYF,TRBD2,TRBJ2-3,few,TRBV29-1
TGTGCCAGCAGCGTGACCCCAGGGGAGACCCAGTACTTC,CASSVTPGETQYF,.,TRBJ2-5,few,TRBV7-3
TGTGCCAGTAGTTATCCTAATCAGCCCCAGCATTTT,CASSYPNQPQHF,.,TRBJ1-5,few,TRBV19
TGTGCCAGCAGCGTAGTGGGGCAGGGCTACACTGAAGCTTTCTTT,CASSVVGQGYTEAFF,.,TRBJ1-1,few,TRBV9
TGTGCCAGCAGCTTCGGAAACAATGAGCAGTTCTTC,CASSFGNNEQFF,.,TRBJ2-1,few,TRBV11-2
TGTGCCAGCAGACTAACTAGCACAGATACGCAGTATTTT,CASRLTSTDTQYF,.,TRBJ2-3,.,TRBV2
TGCGCCAGCAGCGCCACCGTTGCGGGGACAGGGTGGTGGAATGAGCAGTTCTTC,CASSATVAGTGWWNEQFF,TRBD1,TRBJ2-1,.,TRBV5-1
TGTGCCAGCAGCTCAACCCGCAGGGGGACTAGCGGTATCAATGAGCAGTTCTTC,CASSSTRRGTSGINEQFF,TRBD2,TRBJ2-1,.,TRBV7-8
TGCGCCAGCAGCTTGGAAACCCCCCCCGAGACCCAGTACTTC,CASSLETPPETQYF,.,TRBJ2-5,.,TRBV5-1
TGTGCCAGCAGCTCAGACAGGGGAGCAACTAATGAAAAACTGTTTTTT,CASSSDRGATNEKLFF,TRBD1,TRBJ1-4,.,TRBV7-9
TGTGCCAGCAGTTACGGCCAGATCACAGATACGCAGTATTTT,CASSYGQITDTQYF,.,TRBJ2-3,few,TRBV6-6
TGTGCCACCAGCAAAGGACTAGGCCGGGAGCAGTTCTTC,CATSKGLGREQFF,TRBD2,TRBJ2-1,few,TRBV15
TGTGCCACCAGCAGAGACAACTTGAGGGACAGATATGGCTACACCTTC,CATSRDNLRDRYGYTF,TRBD1,TRBJ1-2,few,TRBV15
TGTGCCAGCAGTGAAACTAGCGGGGGCTACAATGAGCAGTTCTTC,CASSETSGGYNEQFF,TRBD2,TRBJ2-1,few,TRBV25-1